This paragraph reports one T cell receptor beta chain. Its antigen is as yet unknown. CDR3 length equals 18 residues. Germline CDR1 and CDR2: SGHAT and FQNNGV. V shed 5 bases, J shed 8 bases, and the junction held 17 bases outside the gene matches. PCR employed 60 Vbeta and 13 Jbeta primers. Libraries were prepared by immunoSEQ multiplex PCR; TCRdb keeps only in-frame clonotypes and omits some of them. This sample carries roughly 80,000 clones, approximately 84% of them seen once, and the ten largest clones take approximately 2.4%. This entry belongs to a study of cytomegalovirus exposure and HLA in healthy donors. Study outcomes and limitations: In a later analysis, common viral pathogens appeared linked to several of the most significant clusters. Clonal expansion was found to be greater in HLA-associated TCR beta chains than in equally common others in a later analysis. Most sequenced TCRs were rare (though some public TCRs occurred in many donors).

The sequencing sample was made of PBMCs. The gene calls are TRBV11-2 and TRBJ1-4; TRBD1 aligns across 10 bases. The source of this sequence is a woman in her fifties or sixties in good health and CMV-seronegative. The CDR3 bases are TGTGCCAGCAGCCGTCTAGGACAGGGGGAGTCTTGGGAGGAAAAACTGTTTTTT. Its translation: CASSRLGQGESWEEKLFF.